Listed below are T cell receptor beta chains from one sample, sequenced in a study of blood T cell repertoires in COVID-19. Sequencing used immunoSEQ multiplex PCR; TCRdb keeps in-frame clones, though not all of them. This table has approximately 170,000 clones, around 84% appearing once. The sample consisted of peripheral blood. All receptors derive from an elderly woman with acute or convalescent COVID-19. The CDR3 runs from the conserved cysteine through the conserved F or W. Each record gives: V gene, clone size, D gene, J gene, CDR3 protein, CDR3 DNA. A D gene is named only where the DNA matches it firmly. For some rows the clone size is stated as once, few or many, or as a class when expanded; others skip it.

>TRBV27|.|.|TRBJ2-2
CASSPAAFGSWELFF
TGTGCCAGCAGTCCGGCGGCCTTTGGGTCCTGGGAGCTGTTTTTT
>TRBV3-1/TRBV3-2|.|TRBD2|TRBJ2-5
CASSQEGASGRGETQYF
TGTGCCAGCAGCCAAGAAGGGGCTAGCGGGAGGGGGGAGACCCAGTACTTC
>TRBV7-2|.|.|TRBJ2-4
CASSSTGSLAKNIQYF
TGTGCCAGCAGCTCCACAGGGTCTCTAGCCAAAAACATTCAGTACTTC
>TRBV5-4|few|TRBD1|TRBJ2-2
CASSWRQGAGELFF
TGTGCCAGCAGCTGGAGACAGGGCGCCGGGGAGCTGTTTTTT
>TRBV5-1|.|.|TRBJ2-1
CASSLQSDRNNEQFF
TGCGCCAGCAGCTTGCAATCGGACAGAAACAATGAGCAGTTCTTC
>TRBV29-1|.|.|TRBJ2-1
CSVDMRAVQFF
TGCAGCGTCGATATGAGGGCGGTCCAGTTCTTC
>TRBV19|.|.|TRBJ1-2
CASSIDRVSGGYTF
TGTGCCAGTAGTATAGACAGGGTCTCGGGTGGCTACACCTTC
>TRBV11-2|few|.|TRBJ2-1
CASSLLEISYNEQFF
TGTGCCAGCAGCTTATTAGAAATCTCCTACAATGAGCAGTTCTTC
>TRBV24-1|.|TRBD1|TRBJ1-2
CATSEFRDRVNSNYGYTF
TGTGCCACCAGCGAATTCCGGGACAGGGTTAATTCTAACTATGGCTACACCTTC
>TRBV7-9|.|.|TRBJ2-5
CASSSDTALVTQYF
TGTGCCAGCAGCTCAGACACTGCCCTTGTGACCCAGTACTTC
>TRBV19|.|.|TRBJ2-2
CASSIKGGNTGELFF
TGTGCCAGTAGTATTAAAGGCGGGAACACCGGGGAGCTGTTTTTT
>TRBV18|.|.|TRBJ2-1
CASSPSNSGNEQFF
TGTGCCAGCTCACCTTCGAATAGCGGCAATGAGCAGTTCTTC
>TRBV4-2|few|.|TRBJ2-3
CASSQVVHTDTQYF
TGTGCCAGCAGCCAAGTAGTCCACACAGATACGCAGTATTTT
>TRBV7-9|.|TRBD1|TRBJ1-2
CASSPRTGTVYGYTF
TGTGCCAGCAGCCCAAGGACAGGGACAGTTTATGGCTACACCTTC
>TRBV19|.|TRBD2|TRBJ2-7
CASSIASGRNEQYF
TGTGCCAGTAGTATCGCTAGCGGGAGGAACGAGCAGTACTTC
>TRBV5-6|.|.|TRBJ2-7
CASSLVTPEQYF
TGTGCCAGCAGCTTAGTCACACCCGAGCAGTACTTC
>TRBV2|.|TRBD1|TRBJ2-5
CASSSPPAGGETQYF
TGTGCCAGCAGTTCACCCCCGGCAGGGGGAGAGACCCAGTACTTC
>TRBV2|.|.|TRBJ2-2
CASSWAGSSAGELFF
TGTGCCAGCAGTTGGGCAGGGTCATCCGCCGGGGAGCTGTTTTTT
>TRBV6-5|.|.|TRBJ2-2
CASSYYRVLDTGELFF
TGTGCCAGCAGTTATTACAGGGTATTGGACACCGGGGAGCTGTTTTTT
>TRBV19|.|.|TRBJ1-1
CASSPPLRLRNTEAFF
TGTGCCAGTAGTCCGCCCCTTCGACTGAGGAACACTGAAGCTTTCTTT
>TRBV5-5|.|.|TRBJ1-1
CASSLAGGRGNTEAFF
TGTGCCAGCAGCTTGGCCGGAGGTCGGGGGAACACTGAAGCTTTCTTT
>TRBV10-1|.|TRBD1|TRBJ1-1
CASSETGTENTEAFF
TGCGCCAGCAGTGAGACCGGGACAGAGAACACTGAAGCTTTCTTT
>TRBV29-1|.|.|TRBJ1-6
CSVDGALAGTKTSPLHF
TGCAGCGTTGATGGGGCCCTGGCCGGGACAAAGACTTCACCCCTCCACTTT
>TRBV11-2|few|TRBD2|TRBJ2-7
CASSLSGTISSYEQYF
TGTGCCAGCAGCTTATCGGGGACTATCAGCTCCTACGAGCAGTACTTC
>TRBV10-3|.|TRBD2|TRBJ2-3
CAIRLGGGTDTQYF
TGTGCCATCAGGCTGGGGGGGGGCACAGATACGCAGTATTTT
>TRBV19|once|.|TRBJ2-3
CASSIHQGADTQYF
TGTGCCAGTAGTATTCACCAGGGTGCGGATACGCAGTATTTT
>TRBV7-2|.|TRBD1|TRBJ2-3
CASSFGQGARDTQYF
TGTGCCAGCAGCTTCGGACAGGGGGCGCGGGATACGCAGTATTTT
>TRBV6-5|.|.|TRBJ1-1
CASSFQQGRTEAFF
TGTGCCAGCAGTTTCCAACAGGGTAGAACTGAAGCTTTCTTT
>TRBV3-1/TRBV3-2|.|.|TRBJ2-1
CASSHTAGNEQFF
TGTGCCAGCAGCCACACGGCGGGGAATGAGCAGTTCTTC
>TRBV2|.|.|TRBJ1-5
CASSQGINQPQHF
TGTGCCAGCAGCCAGGGGATTAATCAGCCCCAGCATTTT
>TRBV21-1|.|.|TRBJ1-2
CASSNRGHNYGYTF
TGTGCCAGCAGCAACAGGGGGCACAACTATGGCTACACCTTC
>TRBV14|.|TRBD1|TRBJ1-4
CASSHFRDRGEKLFF
TGTGCCAGCAGCCACTTCCGGGACAGGGGTGAAAAACTGTTTTTT
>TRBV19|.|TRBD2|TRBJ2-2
CASSSGRGTGELFF
TGTGCCAGTAGTAGCGGGAGGGGTACCGGGGAGCTGTTTTTT
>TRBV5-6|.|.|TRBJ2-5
CASSLAVGRGQETQYF
TGTGCCAGCAGCCTTGCGGTAGGCAGGGGCCAAGAGACCCAGTACTTC
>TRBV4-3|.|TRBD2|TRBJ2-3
CASSQEISGGALDTQYF
TGCGCCAGCAGCCAAGAAATTAGCGGGGGGGCCTTAGATACGCAGTATTTT
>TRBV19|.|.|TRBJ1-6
CASSIRQGSSYNSPLHF
TGTGCCAGTAGTATTAGGCAGGGGAGCTCCTATAATTCACCCCTCCACTTT